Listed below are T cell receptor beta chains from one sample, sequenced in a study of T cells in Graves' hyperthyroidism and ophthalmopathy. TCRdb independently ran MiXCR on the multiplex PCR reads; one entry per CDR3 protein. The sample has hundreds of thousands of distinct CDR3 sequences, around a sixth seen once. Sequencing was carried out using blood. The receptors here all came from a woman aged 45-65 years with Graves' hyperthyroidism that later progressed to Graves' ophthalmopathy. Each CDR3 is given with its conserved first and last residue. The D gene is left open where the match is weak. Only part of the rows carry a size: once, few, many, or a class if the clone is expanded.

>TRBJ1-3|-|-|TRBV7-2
TGTGCCAGCAGCCTCTGGGGGCCTGGCCGAAACACCATATATTTT
CASSLWGPGRNTIYF
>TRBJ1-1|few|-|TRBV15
TGTGCCACCAGCAGAGACCTCCGGGACACACTGAACACTGAAGCTTTCTTT
CATSRDLRDTLNTEAFF
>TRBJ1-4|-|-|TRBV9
TGTGCCAGCAGCTTTGACTCAACTAATGAAAAACTGTTTTTT
CASSFDSTNEKLFF
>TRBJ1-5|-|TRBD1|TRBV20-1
TGCAGTGCATCAGGGGGGAAGAATCAGCCCCAGCATTTT
CSASGGKNQPQHF
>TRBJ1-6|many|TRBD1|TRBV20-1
TGCAGTGCTAGAATCGGGACAGGGGTTAATTCACCCCTCCACTTT
CSARIGTGVNSPLHF
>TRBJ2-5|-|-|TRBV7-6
TGTGCCAGCAGAGGGACACTCATGGAGACCCAGTACTTC
CASRGTLMETQYF
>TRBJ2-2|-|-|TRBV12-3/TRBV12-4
TGTGCCAGCTTTAAAACCGGGGAGCTGTTTTTT
CASFKTGELFF
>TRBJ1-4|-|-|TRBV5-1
TGCGCCAGCAGCTTGGACAGGTCAACTAATGAAAAACTGTTTTTT
CASSLDRSTNEKLFF
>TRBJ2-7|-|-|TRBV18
TGTGCCAGCTCACCAGAAGGAATCGGCGACGAGCAGTACTTC
CASSPEGIGDEQYF
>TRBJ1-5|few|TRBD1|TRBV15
TGTGCCACCAGCAGGGAAGACAGGGGACAGCCCCAGCATTTT
CATSREDRGQPQHF
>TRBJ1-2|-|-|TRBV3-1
TGTGCCAGCAGCCAAGAGTCCGTAAGGGGCTACACCTTC
CASSQESVRGYTF